The 19 T cell receptor beta chains presented below share a single source sample, sequenced in a study of identical twins. One entry per CDR3 protein results from TCRdb running MiXCR on the 5' RACE reads. The repertoire has about 890,000 distinct CDR3 sequences, 9% to 15% of them found once; the top ten carry around 1.6%. These same records also appear under a second study, on yellow fever vaccine responses in identical twins.

Sample: PBMCs. The receptors derive from a young woman in good health.

This sequence joins TRBV29-1 and TRBJ1-2, with 11 bases matching TRBD1. The V and J ends lost 7 bases and 3 bases, in that order; junction bases with no gene match: 4. Per the germline V gene, CDR1 is SQVTM and CDR2 is ANQGSEA. The CDR3 covers 13 residues. This CDR3 reads CSAWDRGDYGYTF. CDR3 in DNA: TGCAGCGCCTGGGACAGGGGGGACTATGGCTACACCTTC.

The CDR3 nucleotides are TGTGCCAGCAGCTCCCCTAGGGGGGGCCCACTAGCGGGGGGGCCTACTACGTATGAGCAGTTCTTC. Protein product: CASSSPRGGPLAGGPTTYEQFF. This rearrangement joins TRBV7-1 to TRBJ2-1, with TRBD2 matching over 13 bases. TRBV7-1 is assigned to the ORF class and has an uncertain function. The J segment lost 8 bases and the V segment lost 3 bases, leaving 25 bases of the junction unmatched. The CDR3 length is 22 residues.

This chain uses TRBV10-3 with TRBJ1-1, with D perhaps TRBD1 (5 bases). The CDR3 totals 11 residues. V lost 4 bases to trimming and J lost 10 bases, with 10 bases between them. CDR1 ENHRY and CDR2 SYGVKD come from the germline V gene. The CDR3 region is CAISGSGGAFF. CDR3 in DNA: TGTGCCATCAGTGGTAGCGGGGGAGCTTTCTTT.

V usage is TRBV4-1 and J usage is TRBJ2-5, with D possibly being TRBD1 (6 bases). Per the germline V gene, CDR1 is MGHRA and CDR2 is YSYEKL. The length of the CDR3 is 16 residues. Trimming stripped 2 bases from V and 2 bases from J, with 15 bases between. CDR3 loop: CASSQSGHLLQETQYF. The CDR3 DNA follows: TGCGCCAGCAGCCAATCGGGACATCTTCTACAAGAGACCCAGTACTTC.

This clonotype was recorded many times. V usage is TRBV20-1 and J usage is TRBJ2-7; D ambiguous. V was trimmed by 6 bases and J by 0 bases, leaving 12 bases between them. Germline values: CDR1 DFQATT, CDR2 SNEGSKA (reference sequence). This CDR3 has 13 amino acids. The CDR3 nucleotides read TGCAGTGCGGTCGAGACGAGCTCCTACGAGCAGTACGTC. Translating gives CSAVETSSYEQYV.

This clonotype showed up just a few times. CDR3 in DNA: TGCAGCGTGGGGGGACTATCCAAAAACATTCAGTACTTC. This gives the protein CSVGGLSKNIQYF. The genes are TRBV29-1 and TRBJ2-4, with 7 positions matching TRBD2. The CDR3 sequence is 13 residues long. Germline V gives CDR1 SQVTM, CDR2 ANQGSEA. V lost 6 bases, J lost 2 bases, and 4 bases stayed unmatched.

The chain is built from TRBV4-1 and TRBJ2-3; perhaps TRBD1 as D (6 bases). This CDR3 spans 15 amino acids. Per the germline V gene, CDR1 is MGHRA and CDR2 is YSYEKL. V gave up 0 bases and J gave up 2 bases, with 9 bases separating them. The CDR3 region has the DNA TGCGCCAGCAGCCAAGATGGACAGCCCACAGATACGCAGTATTTT. Protein: CASSQDGQPTDTQYF.

The rearrangement joins TRBV28 to TRBJ2-1; 10 bases match TRBD2. CDR3 length: 18 amino acids. V shed 3 bases and J 3 bases; nucleotides not matched to a gene: 11. Germline V lookup: CDR1 MDHEN, CDR2 SYDVKM. This CDR3 is CASSLGKGLARIYNEQFF. DNA for the CDR3: TGTGCCAGCAGTTTGGGTAAGGGACTAGCGAGGATCTACAATGAGCAGTTCTTC. The full variable domain, completed using reference TRBV28 and TRBJ2-1, is DVKVTQSSRYLVKRTGEKVFLECVQDMDHENMFWYRQDPGLGLRLIYFSYDVKMKEKGDIPEGYSVSREKKERFSLILESASTNQTSMYLCASSLGKGLARIYNEQFFGPGTRLTVL.

The J gene is TRBJ2-5, the V gene TRBV5-1, with 15 positions matching TRBD2. V lost 4 bases and J lost 10; bases outside the gene matches: 17. Per the germline V gene, CDR1 is SGHRS and CDR2 is YFSETQ. This CDR3 is built from 18 residues. CDR3 in DNA: TGCGCCAGCAGCCAACCCGGGACTAGCGGGAGGACCAAGGGGGGCCAGTACTTC. Residues: CASSQPGTSGRTKGGQYF.

This clonotype was seen a few times. The chain combines TRBV4-1 with TRBJ1-5; D ambiguous. Trimming took off 0 bases at V and 2 bases at J, with 14 bases between the two ends. The CDR3 totals 17 residues. From germline, CDR1 is MGHRA and CDR2 YSYEKL. The CDR3 loop reads CASSQEGGRLGNQPQHF. The CDR3 DNA sequence: TGCGCCAGCAGCCAAGAAGGCGGGCGTTTGGGCAATCAGCCCCAGCATTTT.

The rearrangement links TRBV6-2 or TRBV6-3 to TRBJ2-3, with D perhaps TRBD1 (5 bases). Trimming took off 7 bases at V and 5 bases at J, with 19 bases between the two ends. CDR3 size: 15 residues. The germline CDR1 and CDR2 sequences are MNHEY and SVGEGT. In DNA, the CDR3 is TGTGCCAGCACCTTAGATGGGGCTATGGGAGATACGCAGTATTTT. Encoded protein: CASTLDGAMGDTQYF.

Notes on this clonotype: One end of the junction is discordant with germline, which a read error may explain. The chain has TRBV18 and TRBJ2-1; D remains ambiguous. Germline CDR1 is KGHSH and CDR2 is LQKENI. This CDR3 spans 11 amino acids. CDR3 loop: CASSFTNEQSF. CDR3 sequence (DNA): TGTGCCAGCTCTTTTACCAATGAGCAGTCCTTC.

This clonotype was counted a few times. The chain carries TRBV4-2 and TRBJ1-1, with D possibly matching TRBD1 (6 bases). The CDR3 is 16 amino acids. With 0 bases removed from V and 5 bases from J, the gap between germline ends came to 16 bases. CDR1 is LGHNA and CDR2 is YNFKEQ in the germline V gene. The CDR3 nucleotides are TGTGCCAGCAGCCAAGATTGGGCAGGGGCGGGGACTGAAGCTTTCTTT. It is translated as CASSQDWAGAGTEAFF.

This clonotype was detected many times. The chain links TRBV6-5 to TRBJ1-1, with D maybe TRBD1 (6 bases). This CDR3 has 16 residues. The germline V and J ends were trimmed by 2 bases and 4 bases, with 17 bases remaining between them. Germline V gene sequence: CDR1 MNHEY, CDR2 SVGAGI. The CDR3 spells CASSYARGGWVTEAFF. The CDR3 nucleotides read TGTGCCAGCAGTTACGCCAGGGGCGGGTGGGTCACTGAAGCTTTCTTT.

This clonotype was counted between two and nine times. CDR3 nucleotide sequence: TGCAGTGCTCACAGAGTCACTGAAGCTTTCTTT. This translates into CSAHRVTEAFF. V and J are TRBV20-1 and TRBJ1-1; D is unclear. Trimming shortened V by 5 bases and J by 4 bases, and 8 bases separated the two germline ends. Germline assignment: CDR1 DFQATT and CDR2 SNEGSKA (reference sequence). The CDR3 loop spans 11 amino acids.

The V and J genes are TRBV20-1 and TRBJ2-2; D gene ambiguous. CDR1 and CDR2 from the germline V gene are DFQATT and SNEGSKA (reference sequence). CDR3 length: 13 residues. Trimming pared 3 bases from V and 5 bases from J, leaving 10 bases between. The CDR3 DNA reads TGCAGTGCTAGGAACCAGTGGACCGGGGAGCTGTTTTTT. Amino acids: CSARNQWTGELFF.

The chain has TRBV27 and TRBJ2-5, with D tentatively TRBD1 (6 bases). Trimming pared 4 bases from V and 3 bases from J, leaving 12 bases between. The V gene's germline CDR1 is MNHEY and CDR2 SMNVEV (reference sequence). This CDR3 spans 14 amino acids. CDR3 DNA sequence: TGTGCCAGCAGTTACAGGGCCCGAGAAGAGACCCAGTACTTC. Residues: CASSYRAREETQYF.

The chain joins TRBV24-1 to TRBJ2-2; 9 nucleotides agree with TRBD2. J lost 4 bases, V lost 2 bases, and 7 bases had no gene match. This CDR3 is built from 17 residues. Per germline, CDR1 KGHDR and CDR2 SFDVKD. The CDR3 reads CATSDYLAGTLTGELFF. The CDR3 nucleotides are TGTGCCACCAGTGATTACCTAGCGGGAACTCTCACCGGGGAGCTGTTTTTT.

The V call is TRBV12-3 or TRBV12-4, the J call TRBJ2-4; a weak D match, TRBD2 (5 bases). The CDR3 is 15 amino acids. Trimming took off 6 bases at V and 2 bases at J, with 14 bases between the two ends. The CDR3 reads CASRSLGVSKNIQYF. DNA for the CDR3: TGTGCCAGCAGATCGCTCGGGGTGTCCAAAAACATTCAGTACTTC.